Below are 19 T cell receptor beta chains sequenced from a single sample in a study of cytomegalovirus exposure and HLA in healthy donors. The PCR contained 60 Vbeta and 13 Jbeta primers. Clones were read by immunoSEQ multiplex PCR, and TCRdb kept only the in-frame ones, dropping some. The sample holds some 100,000 clones; around 74% are singletons and the top ten take under 3.5%. The sequenced sample consisted of PBMCs. These receptors originate from a female donor in good health and CMV-seropositive.

As to this clone: Other DNA sequences in this specimen translate into the identical CDR3. V usage is TRBV29-1 and J usage is TRBJ1-5; TRBD1 matches at 7 bases. The CDR3 is 14 residues long. V shed 6 bases, J shed 2 bases, and the junction held 7 bases outside the gene matches. Germline assignment: CDR1 SQVTM and CDR2 ANQGSEA. As DNA, the CDR3 is TGCAGCGTCCGGACAGGACCAGGCAATCAGCCCCAGCATTTT. Its protein product is CSVRTGPGNQPQHF.

The rearrangement uses TRBV6-1 and TRBJ2-7, with D possibly TRBD2 on 5 matching bases. The CDR3 has 14 amino acids. V was clipped by 5 bases and J by 0 bases, with 11 bases between them. CDR1 and CDR2 from the germline V gene are MNHNS and SASEGT. In DNA, the CDR3 is TGTGCCAGCAGTCGCAAAGGGAGCTCCTACGAGCAGTACTTC. It specifies CASSRKGSSYEQYF.

This clone has just a few counts. This chain uses TRBV28 with TRBJ1-1; no clear D gene. The germline V gene encodes CDR1 MDHEN and CDR2 SYDVKM. The CDR3 loop spans 16 amino acids. V was clipped by 1 base and J by 1 base, with 13 bases between them. CDR3 nucleotides: TGTGCCAGCAGTTTATCTACGACACCAAAGAACACTGAAGCTTTCTTT. Residues: CASSLSTTPKNTEAFF.

In this sample, this clone turned up a few times. It is unclear where the CDR3 begins or ends on the DNA, so no DNA is shown, and the CDR3 is as TCRdb lists it. The rearrangement links TRBV7-9 to TRBJ1-1. Germline CDR1 is SEHNR and CDR2 is FQNEAQ (reference sequence). The CDR3 comprises 14 residues, both ends counted. The CDR3 loop is CASSLGFGNGVAFF.

This clone was counted between two and nine times. J is TRBJ1-1 and V is TRBV5-4; 7 positions match TRBD1. Per the germline V gene, CDR1 is SGHNT and CDR2 is YYREEE (reference sequence). CDR3 size: 16 residues. The junction had 15 bases not matched to a gene; V was cut back by 4 bases and J by 6 bases. The CDR3 reads CASSPPGGGRQAEAFF. Here the CDR3 DNA reads TGTGCCAGCAGCCCCCCAGGAGGGGGCAGACAGGCTGAAGCTTTCTTT.

The chain couples TRBV28 to TRBJ2-7, with 10 nucleotides matching TRBD1. J gave up 4 bases and V 7 bases, and 10 bases lay outside the gene matches. CDR3 length equals 15 residues. Per germline, CDR1 MDHEN and CDR2 SYDVKM. The CDR3 DNA reads as TGTGCCAGCATTCCTCTTGGACAGGGGGGTTACGAGCAGTACTTC. Translation: CASIPLGQGGYEQYF.

The chain recombines TRBV9 with TRBJ2-3, with TRBD2 matching 9 bases. The CDR3 extends over 15 amino acids. Germline V CDR1 and CDR2: SGDLS, YYNGEE. V was pared by 4 bases and J by 4 bases, with 7 bases of the junction left unmatched. The CDR3 DNA reads as TGTGCCAGCAGCTACCGGACTAGCGTGGCAGATACGCAGTATTTT. This gives the protein CASSYRTSVADTQYF.

The chain recombines TRBV15 with TRBJ2-6; 9 nucleotides agree with TRBD1. Germline values: CDR1 LNHNV, CDR2 YYDKDF (reference sequence). J gave up 0 bases and V 2 bases, and 2 bases lay outside the gene matches. This CDR3 is 17 amino acids long. In nucleotides, the CDR3 is TGTGCCACCAGCAGACCGACAGGGGGCTCTGGGGCCAACGTCCTGACTTTC. This codes for CATSRPTGGSGANVLTF.

The CDR3 nucleotides are TGCGCCAGCAGCTTATTCTACGGGACCGGGAGCCAAGAGACCCAGTACTTC. Protein product: CASSLFYGTGSQETQYF. The chain has TRBV5-1 and TRBJ2-5, with D possibly being TRBD2 (6 bases). This CDR3 has 17 residues. The V end lost 2 bases, the J end lost 1 base, and 18 bases lay between the germline ends. Germline V gene lookup returns CDR1 SGHRS and CDR2 YFSETQ.

The chain has TRBV10-2 and TRBJ1-2; 8 bases are shared with TRBD1. The CDR3 is 14 residues long. Germline V CDR1 and CDR2: WSHSY, SAAADI. With 6 bases clipped from V and 7 bases from J, the junction kept 10 bases outside the gene matches. CDR3 in DNA: TGCGCCAGCAGCCCTTTCGGACAGGGTCGTGGCTACACCTTC. Translating it yields CASSPFGQGRGYTF.

This chain uses TRBV7-2 with TRBJ2-5; unclear D gene. Trimming took off 5 bases at V and 2 bases at J, with 15 bases between the two ends. Per germline, CDR1 SGHTA and CDR2 FQGNSA. The CDR3 totals 15 residues. CDR3 protein: CASSHSPGRQETQYF. Written as DNA, the CDR3 is TGTGCCAGCAGCCATAGCCCGGGTCGGCAAGAGACCCAGTACTTC. The full variable domain, with the rest looked up from reference TRBV7-2 and TRBJ2-5, is GAGVSQSPSNKVTEKGKDVELRCDPISGHTALYWYRQSLGQGLEFLIYFQGNSAPDKSGLPSDRFSAERTGGSVSTLTIQRTQQEDSAVYLCASSHSPGRQETQYFGPGTRLLVL.

The chain uses TRBV18 and TRBJ2-3; D is undetermined. Trimming left V 3 bases short and J 2 bases short, with 6 bases between. Germline CDR1 reads KGHSH; CDR2 reads LQKENI. The CDR3 is 13 residues long. Written as DNA, the CDR3 is TGTGCCAGCTCACCTCAGGTCACAGATACGCAGTATTTT. Translation gives CASSPQVTDTQYF.

The rearrangement uses TRBV28 and TRBJ1-1; no reliable D call. The CDR3 spans 13 residues. Per the germline V gene, CDR1 is MDHEN and CDR2 is SYDVKM. Trimming stripped 5 bases from V and 10 bases from J, with 17 bases between. For the CDR3, the DNA is TGTGCCAGCAGTCCCACAGCAACTGGAGGAGCTTTCTTT. Its translation: CASSPTATGGAFF.

V is TRBV29-1 and J is TRBJ2-1; D uncertain. CDR1 and CDR2 (germline): SQVTM, ANQGSEA. CDR3 length: 14 amino acids. V lost 3 bases, J lost 0 bases, and 9 bases lay in between. DNA for the CDR3: TGCAGCGTTGACACCCTGAGCTCCTACAATGAGCAGTTCTTC. Translating it yields CSVDTLSSYNEQFF.

The chain uses TRBV9 and TRBJ2-1; D is perhaps TRBD2 (6 bases). V was cut by 6 bases and J by 10 bases, with 17 bases left in between. The CDR3 consists of 13 residues. CDR1 is SGDLS and CDR2 is YYNGEE in the germline V gene. CDR3 in DNA: TGTGCCAGCACACCGGAGGGCTCTCGGGAGCAGTTCTTC. Protein sequence: CASTPEGSREQFF.

The chain couples TRBV2 to TRBJ1-5; 11 bases line up with TRBD1. The CDR3 has 16 residues. CDR1 and CDR2 (germline): SNHLY, FYNNEI. With 6 bases clipped from V and 2 bases from J, the junction kept 6 bases outside the gene matches. CDR3 protein: CASRGDRGAGNQPQHF. For the CDR3, the DNA is TGTGCCAGCAGGGGGGACAGGGGGGCTGGCAATCAGCCCCAGCATTTT.

The chain is built from TRBV28 and TRBJ2-5; D possibly corresponds to TRBD2 (6 bases). Germline V lookup: CDR1 MDHEN, CDR2 SYDVKM. The CDR3 length is 13 residues. The V gene lost 6 bases and the J gene lost 3 bases, with 11 bases spanning the gap. CDR3 nucleotides: TGTGCCAGCAGGGGGACTGCCAAAGAGACCCAGTACTTC. As protein: CASRGTAKETQYF.

J is TRBJ2-3 and V is TRBV5-6; a weak D match, TRBD2 (5 bases). The V and J ends lost 0 bases and 6 bases respectively, with 8 bases between them. Germline V gene data show CDR1 as SGHDT and CDR2 as YYEEEE. The CDR3 has 13 residues. CDR3 sequence reads: CASSLGSGDTQYF. CDR3 bases: TGTGCCAGCAGCTTGGGTTCGGGGGATACGCAGTATTTT.

The CDR3 sequence: CATRDNQYEQYF. Here the CDR3 DNA reads TGTGCCACCCGGGACAACCAGTACGAGCAGTACTTC. The chain couples TRBV15 to TRBJ2-7, with D perhaps matching TRBD1 (6 bases). The length of the CDR3 is 12 residues. Deletions cut 8 bases from V and 4 bases from J, with 12 bases between. The germline V gene encodes CDR1 LNHNV and CDR2 YYDKDF (reference sequence). The full variable domain, in which reference TRBV15 and TRBJ2-7 provide the parts outside the CDR3, is DAMVIQNPRYQVTQFGKPVTLSCSQTLNHNVMYWYQQKSSQAPKLLFHYYDKDFNNEADTPDNFQSRRPNTSFCFLDIRSPGLGDTAMYLCATRDNQYEQYFGPGTRLTVT.